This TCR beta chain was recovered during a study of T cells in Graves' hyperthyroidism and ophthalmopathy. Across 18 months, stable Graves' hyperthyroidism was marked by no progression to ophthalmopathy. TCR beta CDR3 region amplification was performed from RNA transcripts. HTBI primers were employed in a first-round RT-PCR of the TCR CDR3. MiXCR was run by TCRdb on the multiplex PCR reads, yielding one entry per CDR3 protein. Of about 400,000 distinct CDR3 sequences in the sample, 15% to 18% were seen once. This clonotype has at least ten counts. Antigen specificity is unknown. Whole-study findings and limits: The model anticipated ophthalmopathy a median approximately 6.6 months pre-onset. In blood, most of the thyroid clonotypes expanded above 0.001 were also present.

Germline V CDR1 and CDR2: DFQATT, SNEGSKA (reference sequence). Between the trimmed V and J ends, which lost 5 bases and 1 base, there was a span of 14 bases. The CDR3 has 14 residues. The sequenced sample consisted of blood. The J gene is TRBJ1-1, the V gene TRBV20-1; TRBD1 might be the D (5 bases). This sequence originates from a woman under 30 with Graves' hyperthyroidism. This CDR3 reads CSAPIRDKNTEAFF. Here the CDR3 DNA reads TGCAGTGCTCCGATCAGGGATAAGAACACTGAAGCTTTCTTT.